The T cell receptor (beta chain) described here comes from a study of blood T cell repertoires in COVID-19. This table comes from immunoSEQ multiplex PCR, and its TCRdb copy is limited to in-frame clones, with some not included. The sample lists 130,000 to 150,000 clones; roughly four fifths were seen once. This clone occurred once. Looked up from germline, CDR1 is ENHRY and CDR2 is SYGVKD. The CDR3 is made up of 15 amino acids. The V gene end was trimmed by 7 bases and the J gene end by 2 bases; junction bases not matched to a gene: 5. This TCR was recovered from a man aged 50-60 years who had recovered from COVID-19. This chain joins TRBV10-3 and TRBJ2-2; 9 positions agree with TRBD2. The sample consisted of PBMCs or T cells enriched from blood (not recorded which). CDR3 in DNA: TGTGCCATCACCCCGACTAGCGGTAACACCGGGGAGCTGTTTTTT. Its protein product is CAITPTSGNTGELFF.